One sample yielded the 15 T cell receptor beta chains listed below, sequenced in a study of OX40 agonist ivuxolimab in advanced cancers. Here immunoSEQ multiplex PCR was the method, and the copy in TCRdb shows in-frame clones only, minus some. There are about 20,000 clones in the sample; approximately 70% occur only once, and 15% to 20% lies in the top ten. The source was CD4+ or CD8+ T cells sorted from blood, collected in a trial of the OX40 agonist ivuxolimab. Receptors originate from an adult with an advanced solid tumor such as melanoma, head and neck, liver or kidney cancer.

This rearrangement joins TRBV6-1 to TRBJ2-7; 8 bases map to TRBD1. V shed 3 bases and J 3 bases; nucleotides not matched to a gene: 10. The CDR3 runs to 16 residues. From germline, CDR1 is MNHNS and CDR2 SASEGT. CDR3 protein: CASSDAEDREGYEQYF. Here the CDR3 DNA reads TGTGCCAGCAGTGATGCCGAGGACAGGGAAGGCTACGAGCAGTACTTC.

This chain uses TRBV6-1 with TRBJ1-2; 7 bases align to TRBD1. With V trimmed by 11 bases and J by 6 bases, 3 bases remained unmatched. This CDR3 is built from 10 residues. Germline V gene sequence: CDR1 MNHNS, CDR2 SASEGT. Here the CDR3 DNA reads TGTGCCGCTGGGACAGATGGCTACACCTTC. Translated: CAAGTDGYTF.

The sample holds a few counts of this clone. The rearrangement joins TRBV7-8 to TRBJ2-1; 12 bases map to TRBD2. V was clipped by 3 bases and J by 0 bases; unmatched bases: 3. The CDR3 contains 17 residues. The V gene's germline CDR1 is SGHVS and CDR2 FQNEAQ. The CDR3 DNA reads TGTGCCAGCAGCTTCCTAGCGGGAGGGATCTCCTACAATGAGCAGTTCTTC. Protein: CASSFLAGGISYNEQFF. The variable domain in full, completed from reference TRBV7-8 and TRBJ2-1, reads GAGVSQSPRYKVAKRGQDVALRCDPISGHVSLFWYQQALGQGPEFLTYFQNEAQLDKSGLPSDRFFAERPEGSVSTLKIQRTQQEDSAVYLCASSFLAGGISYNEQFFGPGTRLTVL.

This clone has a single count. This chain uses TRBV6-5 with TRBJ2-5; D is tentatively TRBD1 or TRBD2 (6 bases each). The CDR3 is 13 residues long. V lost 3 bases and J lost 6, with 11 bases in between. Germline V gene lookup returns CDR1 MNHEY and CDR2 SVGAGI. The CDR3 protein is CASSYSGAQTQYF. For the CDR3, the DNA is TGTGCCAGCAGTTATTCGGGGGCGCAGACCCAGTACTTC.

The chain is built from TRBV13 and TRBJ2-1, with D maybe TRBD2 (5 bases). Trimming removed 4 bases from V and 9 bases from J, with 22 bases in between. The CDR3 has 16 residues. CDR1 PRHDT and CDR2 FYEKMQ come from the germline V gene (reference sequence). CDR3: CASSSHDLDGGAEQFF. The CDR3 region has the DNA TGTGCCAGCAGCTCCCACGATTTGGACGGAGGAGCTGAGCAGTTCTTC. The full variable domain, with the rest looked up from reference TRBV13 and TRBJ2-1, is AAGVIQSPRHLIKEKRETATLKCYPIPRHDTVYWYQQGPGQDPQFLISFYEKMQSDKGSIPDRFSAQQFSDYHSELNMSSLELGDSALYFCASSSHDLDGGAEQFFGPGTRLTVL.

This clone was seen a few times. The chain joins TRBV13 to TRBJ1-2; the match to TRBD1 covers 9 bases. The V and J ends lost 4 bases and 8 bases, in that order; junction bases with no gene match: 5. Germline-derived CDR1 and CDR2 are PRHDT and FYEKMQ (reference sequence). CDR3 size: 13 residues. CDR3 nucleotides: TGTGCCAGCAGCTCCCGGACAGGGGACGGCTACACCTTC. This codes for CASSSRTGDGYTF.

The CDR3 protein is CASSQGLAGVTGELFF. CDR3 nucleotides: TGCGCCAGCAGCCAGGGACTAGCGGGAGTCACCGGGGAGCTGTTTTTT. The chain links TRBV4-3 to TRBJ2-2, with TRBD2 matching over 14 bases. The V gene end was trimmed by 3 bases and the J gene end by 4 bases; junction bases not matched to a gene: 1. From germline, CDR1 is LGHNA and CDR2 YSLEER. This CDR3 spans 16 amino acids.

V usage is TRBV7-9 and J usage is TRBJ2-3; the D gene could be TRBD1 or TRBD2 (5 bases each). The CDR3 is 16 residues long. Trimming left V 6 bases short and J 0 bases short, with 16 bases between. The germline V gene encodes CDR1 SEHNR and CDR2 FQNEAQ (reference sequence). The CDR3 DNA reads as TGTGCCAGCAGTATCTCCGGGGCCCCTAGCACAGATACGCAGTATTTT. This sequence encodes CASSISGAPSTDTQYF.

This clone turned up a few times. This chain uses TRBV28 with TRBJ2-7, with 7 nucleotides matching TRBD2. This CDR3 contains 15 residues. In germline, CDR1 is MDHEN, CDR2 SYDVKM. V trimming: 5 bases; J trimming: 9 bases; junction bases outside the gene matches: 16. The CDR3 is CASSVVGREYDGQYF. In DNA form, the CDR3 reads TGTGCCAGCAGTGTCGTGGGGAGGGAATACGACGGGCAGTACTTC.

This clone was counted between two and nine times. The CDR3 coding sequence is TGTGCCAGCAGTGAAGACGAGTCTTCTTTCTTT. This sequence encodes CASSEDESSFF. This chain links TRBV2 with TRBJ1-1; D not certain. V was pared by 1 base and J by 12 bases, with 9 bases between. CDR1 is SNHLY and CDR2 is FYNNEI in the germline V gene. The CDR3 has 11 residues. The whole variable domain, filled in from reference TRBV2 and TRBJ1-1, reads EPEVTQTPSHQVTQMGQEVILRCVPISNHLYFYWYRQILGQKVEFLVSFYNNEISEKSEIFDDQFSVERPDGSNFTLKIRSTKLEDSAMYFCASSEDESSFFGQGTRLTVV.

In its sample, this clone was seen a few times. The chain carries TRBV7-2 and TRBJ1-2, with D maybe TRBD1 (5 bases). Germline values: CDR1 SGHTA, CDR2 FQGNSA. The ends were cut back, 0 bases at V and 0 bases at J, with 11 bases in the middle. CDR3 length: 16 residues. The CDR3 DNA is TGTGCCAGCAGCTTAGCCAGGGACGAAGCTAACTATGGCTACACCTTC. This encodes CASSLARDEANYGYTF.

The chain's CDR3 is CASSLAVSPYEQYF. The CDR3 coding sequence is TGTGCCAGCTCCTTAGCGGTATCCCCCTACGAGCAGTACTTC. The V gene is TRBV27, the J gene TRBJ2-7; tentatively, D is TRBD2 (6 bases). The germline V gene has CDR1 MNHEY and CDR2 SMNVEV (reference sequence). V lost 8 bases and J lost 2, with 16 bases in between. The CDR3 extends over 14 amino acids.

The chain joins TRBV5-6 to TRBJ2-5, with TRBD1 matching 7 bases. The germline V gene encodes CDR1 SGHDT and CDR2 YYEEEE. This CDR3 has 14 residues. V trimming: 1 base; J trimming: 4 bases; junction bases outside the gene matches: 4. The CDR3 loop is CASSLRGGGETQYF. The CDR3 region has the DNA TGTGCCAGCAGCTTGCGAGGGGGCGGAGAGACCCAGTACTTC.

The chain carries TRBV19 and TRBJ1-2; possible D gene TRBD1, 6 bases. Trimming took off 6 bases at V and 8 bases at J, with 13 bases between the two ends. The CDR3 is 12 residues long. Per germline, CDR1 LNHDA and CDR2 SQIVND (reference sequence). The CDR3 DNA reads TGTGCCAGTAGCACAGGGACGGGGGGCTACACCTTC. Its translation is CASSTGTGGYTF.

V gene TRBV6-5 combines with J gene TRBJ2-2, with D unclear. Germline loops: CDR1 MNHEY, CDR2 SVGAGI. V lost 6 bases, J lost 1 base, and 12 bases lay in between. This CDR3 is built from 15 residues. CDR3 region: CASSLVGLNTGELFF. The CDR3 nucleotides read TGTGCCAGCAGCCTTGTGGGGTTGAACACCGGGGAGCTGTTTTTT.